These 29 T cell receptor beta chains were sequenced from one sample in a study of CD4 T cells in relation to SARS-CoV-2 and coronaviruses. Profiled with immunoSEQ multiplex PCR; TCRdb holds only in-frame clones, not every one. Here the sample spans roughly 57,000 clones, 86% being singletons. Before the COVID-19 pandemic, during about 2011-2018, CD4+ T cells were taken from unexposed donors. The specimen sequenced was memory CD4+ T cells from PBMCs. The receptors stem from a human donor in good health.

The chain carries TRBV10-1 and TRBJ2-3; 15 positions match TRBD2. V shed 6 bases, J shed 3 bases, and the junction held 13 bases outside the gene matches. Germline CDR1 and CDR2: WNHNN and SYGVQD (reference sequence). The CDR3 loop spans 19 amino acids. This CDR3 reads CASRAPGLAGGVGTDTQYF. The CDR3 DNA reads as TGCGCCAGCAGAGCACCGGGACTAGCGGGAGGAGTGGGTACAGATACGCAGTATTTT.

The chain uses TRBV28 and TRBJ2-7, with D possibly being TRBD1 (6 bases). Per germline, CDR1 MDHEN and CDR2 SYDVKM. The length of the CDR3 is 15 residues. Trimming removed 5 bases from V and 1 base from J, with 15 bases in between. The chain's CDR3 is CASSPSDRRSYEQYF. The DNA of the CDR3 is TGTGCCAGCAGTCCTTCCGACAGGCGTTCCTACGAGCAGTACTTC.

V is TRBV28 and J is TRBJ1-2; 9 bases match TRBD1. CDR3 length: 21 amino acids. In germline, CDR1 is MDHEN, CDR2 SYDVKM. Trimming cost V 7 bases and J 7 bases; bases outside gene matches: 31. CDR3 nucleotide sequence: TGTGCCAGCATTAATCTGGGTGTACGGCTCTCCCCCTCCGACAGGGGGACTGGCTACACCTTC. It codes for CASINLGVRLSPSDRGTGYTF.

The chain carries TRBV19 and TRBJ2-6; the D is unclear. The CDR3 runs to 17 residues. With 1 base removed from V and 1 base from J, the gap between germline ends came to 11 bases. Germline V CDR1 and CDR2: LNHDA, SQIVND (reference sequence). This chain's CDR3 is CASSIGTGVSGANVLTF. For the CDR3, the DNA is TGTGCCAGTAGTATAGGGACGGGTGTGTCTGGGGCCAACGTCCTGACTTTC.

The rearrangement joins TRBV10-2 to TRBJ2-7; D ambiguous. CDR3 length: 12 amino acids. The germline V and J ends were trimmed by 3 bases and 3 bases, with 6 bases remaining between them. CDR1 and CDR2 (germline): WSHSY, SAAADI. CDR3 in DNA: TGCGCCAGCAGTGACCTCATCTACGAGCAGTACTTC. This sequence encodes CASSDLIYEQYF.

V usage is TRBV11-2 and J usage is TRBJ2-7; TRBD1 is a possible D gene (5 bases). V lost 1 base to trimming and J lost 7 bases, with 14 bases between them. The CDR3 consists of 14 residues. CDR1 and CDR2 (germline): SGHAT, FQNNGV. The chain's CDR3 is CASSLALGAGEQYF. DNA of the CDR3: TGTGCCAGCAGCTTAGCGCTAGGGGCCGGGGAGCAGTACTTC.

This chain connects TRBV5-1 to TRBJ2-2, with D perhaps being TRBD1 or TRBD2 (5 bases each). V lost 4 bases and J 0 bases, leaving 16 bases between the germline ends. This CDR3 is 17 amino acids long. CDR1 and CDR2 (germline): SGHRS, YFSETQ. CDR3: CASSARDAGSNTGELFF. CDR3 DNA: TGCGCCAGCAGCGCCCGGGACGCAGGATCGAACACCGGGGAGCTGTTTTTT.

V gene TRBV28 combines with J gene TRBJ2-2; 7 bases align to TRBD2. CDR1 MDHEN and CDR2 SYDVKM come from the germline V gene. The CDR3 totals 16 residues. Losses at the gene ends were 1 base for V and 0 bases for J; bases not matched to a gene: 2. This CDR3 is CASSLSGLANTGELFF. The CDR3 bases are TGTGCCAGCAGTTTATCAGGACTAGCGAACACCGGGGAGCTGTTTTTT.

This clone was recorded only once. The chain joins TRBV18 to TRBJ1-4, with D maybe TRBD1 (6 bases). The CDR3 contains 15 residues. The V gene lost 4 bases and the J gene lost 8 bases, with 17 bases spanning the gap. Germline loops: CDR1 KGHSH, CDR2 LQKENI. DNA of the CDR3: TGTGCCAGCTCACGGACGACAGGACGCGAAGAAAAACTGTTTTTT. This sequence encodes CASSRTTGREEKLFF.

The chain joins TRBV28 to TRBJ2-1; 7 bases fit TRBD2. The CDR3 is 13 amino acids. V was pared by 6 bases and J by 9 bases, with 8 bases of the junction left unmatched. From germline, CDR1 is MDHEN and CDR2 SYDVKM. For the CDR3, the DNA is TGTGCCAGCAGAAGGACTAGTTCGGGTGAGCAGTTCTTC. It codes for CASRRTSSGEQFF. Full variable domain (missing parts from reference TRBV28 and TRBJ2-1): DVKVTQSSRYLVKRTGEKVFLECVQDMDHENMFWYRQDPGLGLRLIYFSYDVKMKEKGDIPEGYSVSREKKERFSLILESASTNQTSMYLCASRRTSSGEQFFGPGTRLTVL.

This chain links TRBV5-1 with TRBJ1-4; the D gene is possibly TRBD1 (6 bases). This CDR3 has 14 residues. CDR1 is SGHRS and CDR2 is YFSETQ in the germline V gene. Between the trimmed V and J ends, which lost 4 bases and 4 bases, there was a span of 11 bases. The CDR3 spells CASSLQGLNEKLFF. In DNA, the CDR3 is TGCGCCAGCAGCCTACAGGGACTTAATGAAAAACTGTTTTTT.

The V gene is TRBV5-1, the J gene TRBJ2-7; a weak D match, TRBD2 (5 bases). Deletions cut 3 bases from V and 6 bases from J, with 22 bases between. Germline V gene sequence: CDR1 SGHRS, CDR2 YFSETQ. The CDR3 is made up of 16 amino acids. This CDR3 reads CASSSILEGSGSEQYF. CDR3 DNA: TGCGCCAGCAGCTCCATCCTCGAGGGTTCCGGTAGCGAGCAGTACTTC.

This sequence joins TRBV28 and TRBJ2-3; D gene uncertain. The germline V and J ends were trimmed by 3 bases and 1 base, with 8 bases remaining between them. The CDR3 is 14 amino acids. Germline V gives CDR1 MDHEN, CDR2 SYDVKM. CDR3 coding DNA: TGTGCCAGCAGTTTCGGGTTCGGCACAGATACGCAGTATTTT. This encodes CASSFGFGTDTQYF.

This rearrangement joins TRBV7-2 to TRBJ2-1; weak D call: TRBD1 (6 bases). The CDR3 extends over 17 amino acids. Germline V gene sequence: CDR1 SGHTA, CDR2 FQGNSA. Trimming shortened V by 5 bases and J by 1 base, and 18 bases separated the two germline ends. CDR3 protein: CASSGISGVNSYNEQFF. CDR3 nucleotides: TGTGCCAGCAGCGGGATTTCAGGGGTTAATTCCTACAATGAGCAGTTCTTC.

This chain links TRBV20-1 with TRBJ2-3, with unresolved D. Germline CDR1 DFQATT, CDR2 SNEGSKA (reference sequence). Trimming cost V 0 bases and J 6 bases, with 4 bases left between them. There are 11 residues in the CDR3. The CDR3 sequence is CSARDLDTQYF. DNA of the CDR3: TGCAGTGCTAGAGATCTCGATACGCAGTATTTT.

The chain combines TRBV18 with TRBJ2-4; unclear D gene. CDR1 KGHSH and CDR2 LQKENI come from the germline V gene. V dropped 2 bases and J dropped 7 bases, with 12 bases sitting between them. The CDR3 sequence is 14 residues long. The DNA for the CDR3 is TGTGCCAGCTCACCAAGGTCAAAGGCGAACATTCAGTACTTC. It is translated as CASSPRSKANIQYF.

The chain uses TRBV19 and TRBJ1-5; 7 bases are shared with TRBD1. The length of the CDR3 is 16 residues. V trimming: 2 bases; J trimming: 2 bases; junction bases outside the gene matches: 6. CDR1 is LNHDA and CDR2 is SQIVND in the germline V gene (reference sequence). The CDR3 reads CASSISGQRGNQPQHF. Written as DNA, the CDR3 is TGTGCCAGTAGTATATCGGGACAGAGAGGCAATCAGCCCCAGCATTTT.

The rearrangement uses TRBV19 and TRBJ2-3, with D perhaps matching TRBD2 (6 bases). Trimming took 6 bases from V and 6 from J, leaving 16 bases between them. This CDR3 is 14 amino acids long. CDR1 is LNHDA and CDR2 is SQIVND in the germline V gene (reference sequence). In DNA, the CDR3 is TGTGCCAGTAGCCTGCTCGTAGCGGCGGATACGCAGTATTTT. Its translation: CASSLLVAADTQYF.

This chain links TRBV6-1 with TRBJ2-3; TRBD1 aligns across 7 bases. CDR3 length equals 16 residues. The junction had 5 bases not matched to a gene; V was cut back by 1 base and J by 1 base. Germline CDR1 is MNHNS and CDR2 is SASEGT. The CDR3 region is CASSEVGGAGTDTQYF. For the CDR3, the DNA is TGTGCCAGCAGTGAAGTAGGGGGCGCAGGCACAGATACGCAGTATTTT.

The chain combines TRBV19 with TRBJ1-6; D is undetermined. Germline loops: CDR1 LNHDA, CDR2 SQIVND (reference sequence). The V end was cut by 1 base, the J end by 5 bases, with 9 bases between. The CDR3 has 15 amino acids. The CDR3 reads CASSIAGRDNSPLHF. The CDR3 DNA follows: TGTGCCAGTAGTATAGCGGGGAGAGATAATTCACCCCTCCACTTT.

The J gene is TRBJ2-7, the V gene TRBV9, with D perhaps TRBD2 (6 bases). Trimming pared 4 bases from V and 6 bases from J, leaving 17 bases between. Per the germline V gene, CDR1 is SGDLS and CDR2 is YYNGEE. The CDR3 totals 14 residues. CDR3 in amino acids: CASSPGTRTIEQYF. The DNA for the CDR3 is TGTGCCAGCAGCCCCGGGACTCGCACCATCGAGCAGTACTTC.

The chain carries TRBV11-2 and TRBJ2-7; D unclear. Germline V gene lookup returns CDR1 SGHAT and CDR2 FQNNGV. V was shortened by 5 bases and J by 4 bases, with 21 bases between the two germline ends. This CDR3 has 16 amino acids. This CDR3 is CASSPVAATLGYEQYF. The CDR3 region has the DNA TGTGCCAGCAGCCCAGTCGCGGCTACCCTGGGGTACGAGCAGTACTTC.

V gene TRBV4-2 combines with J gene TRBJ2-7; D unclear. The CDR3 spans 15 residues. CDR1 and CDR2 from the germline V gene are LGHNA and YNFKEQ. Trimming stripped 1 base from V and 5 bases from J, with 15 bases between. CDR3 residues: CASSQGPLGGDEQYF. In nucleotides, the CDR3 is TGTGCCAGCAGCCAAGGGCCCCTGGGTGGAGACGAGCAGTACTTC.

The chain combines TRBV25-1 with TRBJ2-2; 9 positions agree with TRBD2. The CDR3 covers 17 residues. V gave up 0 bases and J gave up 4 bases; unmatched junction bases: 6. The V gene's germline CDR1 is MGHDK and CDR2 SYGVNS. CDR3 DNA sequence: TGTGCCAGCAGTGAATACCTAGGTAGCGGGAGCACCGGGGAGCTGTTTTTT. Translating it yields CASSEYLGSGSTGELFF. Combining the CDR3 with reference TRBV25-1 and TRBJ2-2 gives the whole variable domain EADIYQTPRYLVIGTGKKITLECSQTMGHDKMYWYQQDPGMELHLIHYSYGVNSTEKGDLSSESTVSRIRTEHFPLTLESARPSHTSQYLCASSEYLGSGSTGELFFGEGSRLTVL.

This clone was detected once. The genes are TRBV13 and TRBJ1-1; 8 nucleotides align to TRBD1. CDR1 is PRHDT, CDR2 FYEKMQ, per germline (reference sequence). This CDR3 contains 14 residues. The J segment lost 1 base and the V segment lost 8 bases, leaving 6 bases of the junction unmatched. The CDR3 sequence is CASGEQGGNTEAFF. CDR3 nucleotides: TGTGCCAGCGGCGAACAGGGGGGGAACACTGAAGCTTTCTTT.

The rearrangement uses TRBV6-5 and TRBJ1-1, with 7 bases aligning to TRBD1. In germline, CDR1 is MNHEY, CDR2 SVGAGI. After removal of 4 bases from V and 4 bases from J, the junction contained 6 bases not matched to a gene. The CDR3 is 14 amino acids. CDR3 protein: CASSSPRGTTEAFF. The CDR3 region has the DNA TGTGCCAGCAGTTCGCCCAGGGGGACCACTGAAGCTTTCTTT.

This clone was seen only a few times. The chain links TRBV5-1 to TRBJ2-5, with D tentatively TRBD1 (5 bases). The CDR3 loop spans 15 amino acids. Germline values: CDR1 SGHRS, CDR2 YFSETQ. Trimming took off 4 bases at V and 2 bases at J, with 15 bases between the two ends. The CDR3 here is CASSVQSQGQETQYF. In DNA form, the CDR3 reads TGCGCCAGCAGCGTCCAGTCGCAGGGACAAGAGACCCAGTACTTC.

DNA for the CDR3: TGTGCCAGCAGTCGGGACAGCTTGACCACTGAAGCTTTCTTT. Its translation: CASSRDSLTTEAFF. The V gene is TRBV6-5, the J gene TRBJ1-1; 7 nucleotides agree with TRBD1. The germline V gene has CDR1 MNHEY and CDR2 SVGAGI. J gave up 4 bases and V 5 bases, and 7 bases lay outside the gene matches. There are 14 residues in the CDR3.

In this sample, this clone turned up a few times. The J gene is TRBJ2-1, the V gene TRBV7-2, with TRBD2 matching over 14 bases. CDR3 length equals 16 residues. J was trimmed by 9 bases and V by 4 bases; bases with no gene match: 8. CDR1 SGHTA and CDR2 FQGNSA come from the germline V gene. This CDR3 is CASSYRLAGGLSEQFF. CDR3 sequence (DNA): TGTGCCAGCAGCTATAGACTAGCGGGAGGGCTCTCTGAGCAGTTCTTC.